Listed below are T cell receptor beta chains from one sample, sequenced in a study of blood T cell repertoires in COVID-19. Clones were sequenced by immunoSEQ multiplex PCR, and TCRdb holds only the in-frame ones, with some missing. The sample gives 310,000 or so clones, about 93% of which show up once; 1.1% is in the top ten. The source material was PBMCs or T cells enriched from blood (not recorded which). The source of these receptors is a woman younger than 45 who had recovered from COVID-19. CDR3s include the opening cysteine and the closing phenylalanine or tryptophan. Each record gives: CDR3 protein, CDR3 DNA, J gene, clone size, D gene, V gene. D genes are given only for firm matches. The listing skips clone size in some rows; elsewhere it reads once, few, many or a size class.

CASSSPRESYEQYF,TGTGCCAGCAGCTCTCCGCGGGAGTCCTACGAGCAGTACTTC,TRBJ2-7,NA,TRBD2,TRBV7-2
CSVGGTSGRMNEQFF,TGCAGCGTTGGGGGGACTAGCGGGAGGATGAATGAGCAGTTCTTC,TRBJ2-1,NA,TRBD2,TRBV29-1
CASSLAGQGARETQYF,TGTGCCAGCAGTTTGGCGGGACAGGGGGCTCGGGAGACCCAGTACTTC,TRBJ2-5,NA,TRBD1,TRBV28
CASSLLAPPTAGETQYF,TGTGCCAGCAGCTTATTAGCTCCCCCAACGGCGGGAGAGACCCAGTACTTC,TRBJ2-5,NA,NA,TRBV11-3
CSVEDSGTGPWGTEAFF,TGCAGCGTTGAAGATTCTGGGACAGGACCATGGGGCACTGAAGCTTTCTTT,TRBJ1-1,NA,TRBD1,TRBV29-1
CASSSGQGSYGYTF,TGTGCCAGCAGCTCGGGACAGGGATCCTATGGCTACACCTTC,TRBJ1-2,few,TRBD1,TRBV7-6
CASSPNGRANYGYTF,TGTGCCAGCAGCCCCAACGGCAGGGCTAACTATGGCTACACCTTC,TRBJ1-2,NA,NA,TRBV9
CASSKRQGTGENEQFF,TGCGCCAGCAGCAAGAGACAGGGGACCGGAGAGAATGAGCAGTTCTTC,TRBJ2-1,few,TRBD1,TRBV5-1
CASSLEGTGVGYTF,TGTGCCAGCAGCTTAGAAGGGACAGGGGTCGGCTACACCTTC,TRBJ1-2,NA,TRBD1,TRBV7-9
CASSVDWAGGRSGEQYF,TGTGCCAGCAGCGTAGACTGGGCGGGAGGGAGGTCAGGCGAGCAGTACTTC,TRBJ2-7,NA,TRBD2,TRBV9
CASSLGDRGYEQYF,TGCGCCAGCAGCTTAGGGGACAGGGGGTACGAGCAGTACTTC,TRBJ2-7,NA,TRBD1,TRBV5-1
CASTSTSVHSYNEQFF,TGTGCCAGCACCAGTACCAGCGTCCACTCCTACAATGAGCAGTTCTTC,TRBJ2-1,NA,NA,TRBV9
CASSLKGRGVNNQPQHF,TGTGCCAGCAGCTTAAAGGGGCGGGGGGTTAACAATCAGCCCCAGCATTTT,TRBJ1-5,NA,NA,TRBV7-8
CASSASRTSGSYEQFF,TGTGCCAGCAGCGCCTCCCGAACTAGCGGGAGTTATGAGCAGTTCTTC,TRBJ2-1,NA,TRBD2,TRBV7-9
CASSSPLIGGNGYTF,TGTGCCAGCAGTTCCCCATTGATCGGGGGAAATGGCTACACCTTC,TRBJ1-2,NA,NA,TRBV6-5
CASSFGTSGDSTDTQYF,TGTGCCAGCAGCTTCGGGACTAGCGGAGATAGCACAGATACGCAGTATTTT,TRBJ2-3,NA,TRBD2,TRBV7-2
CASSTGNTPNQPQHF,TGTGCCAGCAGTACAGGGAATACCCCCAATCAGCCCCAGCATTTT,TRBJ1-5,NA,NA,TRBV2
CAISGRAGGETQYF,TGTGCCATCAGTGGGCGAGCGGGAGGAGAGACCCAGTACTTC,TRBJ2-5,NA,TRBD2,TRBV10-3
CASSQSGTGFPEAFF,TGCGCCAGCAGCCAGTCCGGGACAGGGTTCCCTGAAGCTTTCTTT,TRBJ1-1,NA,TRBD1,TRBV4-3
CASSLWTGFKGYTF,TGTGCCAGCAGCCTTTGGACAGGTTTTAAGGGCTACACCTTC,TRBJ1-2,NA,TRBD1,TRBV11-2
CAISGQEFIGNTIYF,TGTGCCATCAGTGGGCAGGAATTCATTGGAAACACCATATATTTT,TRBJ1-3,NA,NA,TRBV10-3
CASSLGGNWEGNTIYF,TGTGCCAGCAGTTTAGGAGGGAACTGGGAAGGAAACACCATATATTTT,TRBJ1-3,NA,NA,TRBV28
CASSPPGGNQPQHF,TGTGCCAGCAGCCCCCCCGGGGGCAATCAGCCCCAGCATTTT,TRBJ1-5,NA,NA,TRBV7-9
CASSPLGSAYEQYF,TGTGCCAGCAGCCCCTTGGGGAGCGCCTACGAGCAGTACTTC,TRBJ2-7,NA,NA,TRBV7-6
CAGWTSGRAGRDTQYF,TGTGCCGGCTGGACTAGCGGGAGGGCGGGGAGAGATACGCAGTATTTT,TRBJ2-3,NA,TRBD2,TRBV2
CASSLVAPGYNSPLHF,TGTGCCAGCAGCTTAGTGGCTCCGGGGTATAATTCACCCCTCCACTTT,TRBJ1-6,few,NA,TRBV7-2
CASRRGGPQGFNQPQHF,TGTGCCAGCCGAAGAGGGGGACCACAGGGGTTCAATCAGCCCCAGCATTTT,TRBJ1-5,NA,TRBD1,TRBV5-4
CASSQLLPPGDTEAFF,TGTGCCAGCAGCCAACTGCTCCCTCCAGGCGACACTGAAGCTTTCTTT,TRBJ1-1,NA,NA,TRBV14
CASSQSGLTSGRYEQFF,TGCGCCAGCAGCCAGTCAGGGCTGACTAGCGGGAGGTATGAGCAGTTCTTC,TRBJ2-1,NA,TRBD2,TRBV4-3
CASSVGPIGETQYF,TGTGCCAGCAGCGTGGGCCCTATTGGGGAGACCCAGTACTTC,TRBJ2-5,NA,NA,TRBV9
CASSHTSGVDGNTIYF,TGCGCCAGCAGCCACACTTCAGGGGTGGATGGAAACACCATATATTTT,TRBJ1-3,few,NA,TRBV4-3
CATSDPGQGNNEQFF,TGTGCCACCAGTGATCCGGGACAGGGGAACAATGAGCAGTTCTTC,TRBJ2-1,once,TRBD1,TRBV24-1
CAISESLGLAGASSYNEQFF,TGTGCCATCAGTGAGTCACTTGGACTAGCGGGAGCCTCCTCCTACAATGAGCAGTTCTTC,TRBJ2-1,once,TRBD2,TRBV10-3
CASSHDRAPRGNEQFF,TGTGCCAGCAGCCACGACCGGGCCCCCCGCGGGAATGAGCAGTTCTTC,TRBJ2-1,NA,NA,TRBV3-1/TRBV3-2
CSVRVTGELFF,TGCAGCGTTCGGGTGACCGGGGAGCTGTTTTTT,TRBJ2-2,NA,NA,TRBV29-1
CASSPRDRDNGYTF,TGTGCCAGCAGCCCCCGGGACAGGGATAATGGCTACACCTTC,TRBJ1-2,NA,TRBD1,TRBV7-8
CASSPSRGSQETQYF,TGCGCCAGCAGCCCAAGCAGGGGTTCCCAAGAGACCCAGTACTTC,TRBJ2-5,NA,NA,TRBV4-1
CASSLWDRNTEAFF,TGTGCCAGCAGCCTATGGGACAGGAACACTGAAGCTTTCTTT,TRBJ1-1,NA,TRBD1,TRBV3-1/TRBV3-2
CATSDLPGTSGTFEQYF,TGTGCCACCAGTGATTTGCCCGGGACTAGCGGGACGTTCGAGCAGTACTTC,TRBJ2-7,NA,TRBD2,TRBV24-1
CATSDDGQGWTGELFF,TGTGCCACCAGTGACGACGGACAGGGCTGGACCGGGGAGCTGTTTTTT,TRBJ2-2,NA,TRBD1,TRBV24-1
CASSFSTGSYEQYF,TGTGCCAGCAGTTTTTCGACGGGTTCCTACGAGCAGTACTTC,TRBJ2-7,NA,NA,TRBV28
CASSKGETGANEKLFF,TGTGCCAGCAGCAAAGGTGAAACGGGAGCTAATGAAAAACTGTTTTTT,TRBJ1-4,NA,NA,TRBV21-1
CSVRQSEAFF,TGCAGCGTCCGACAGTCTGAAGCTTTCTTT,TRBJ1-1,NA,NA,TRBV29-1
CASSPGTGGYEQYF,TGTGCCAGCAGCCCCGGGACAGGGGGTTACGAGCAGTACTTC,TRBJ2-7,NA,TRBD1,TRBV7-9
CSVGTGLADYEQYF,TGCAGCGTCGGGACAGGACTAGCGGACTACGAGCAGTACTTC,TRBJ2-7,NA,TRBD2,TRBV29-1
CASSESSSGSYEQYF,TGTGCCAGCAGTGAAAGCTCTAGCGGGAGTTACGAGCAGTACTTC,TRBJ2-7,NA,TRBD2,TRBV2
CASSYETSGNHEQYF,TGTGCCAGCAGTTACGAGACTAGCGGGAACCACGAGCAGTACTTC,TRBJ2-7,NA,TRBD2,TRBV6-8
CASSQTGAQNPPIPPLHF,TGTGCCAGCAGCCAAACAGGGGCCCAAAACCCACCAATCCCACCCCTCCACTTT,TRBJ1-6,NA,TRBD1,TRBV4-2
CASSQGTGTGTSSNQPQHF,TGCGCCAGCAGCCAAGGTACCGGGACAGGGACCAGCAGCAATCAGCCCCAGCATTTT,TRBJ1-5,NA,TRBD1,TRBV4-1
CASSLTGADTQYF,TGTGCCAGCAGCTTGACAGGGGCAGATACGCAGTATTTT,TRBJ2-3,once,TRBD1,TRBV5-6
CASSTLAGEGTDTQYF,TGCGCCAGCAGTACACTAGCGGGAGAAGGCACAGATACGCAGTATTTT,TRBJ2-3,NA,TRBD2,TRBV10-2
CASSAPGLPIEQFF,TGTGCCAGCAGCGCCCCCGGACTCCCCATAGAGCAGTTCTTC,TRBJ2-1,NA,NA,TRBV11-2
CASSQADRAFRIQPQHF,TGCGCCAGCAGCCAAGCGGACAGGGCGTTTAGAATTCAGCCCCAGCATTTT,TRBJ1-5,NA,TRBD1,TRBV4-1
CASSGVGGNTGELFF,TGTGCCAGCAGTGGAGTAGGGGGCAACACCGGGGAGCTGTTTTTT,TRBJ2-2,once,TRBD1,TRBV2
CASSSGQGSYEQYF,TGTGCCAGTAGTTCGGGACAGGGCTCCTACGAGCAGTACTTC,TRBJ2-7,NA,TRBD1,TRBV19
CASSPSLAGEGEETQYF,TGTGCCAGCAGCCCCTCACTAGCGGGAGAGGGGGAAGAGACCCAGTACTTC,TRBJ2-5,NA,TRBD2,TRBV4-2
CASSYSAVQETQYF,TGTGCCAGCAGTTACTCTGCGGTACAAGAGACCCAGTACTTC,TRBJ2-5,NA,NA,TRBV6-5
CASSLSGTGRKFF,TGTGCCAGCAGTTTATCCGGGACAGGGAGGAAGTTCTTC,TRBJ2-1,once,TRBD1,TRBV27